Sequencing of this T cell receptor (beta chain) was carried out in a study of T cell changes during pregnancy in multiple sclerosis (dated by TCRdb to the late 2010s). Describing the broader study: The study examined how the T cell repertoire changed over the course of pregnancy in women with multiple sclerosis.

The receptor library was made with the immunoSEQ multiplex PCR assay. Not all clones reach the TCRdb copy of this immuneACCESS table, which keeps in-frame sequences only. Checked studies attribute under half of the gap to unresolved V genes and leave the rest unexplained. Across this sample there are 100,000 or so clones, with over 80% seen only once. 1.5% to 2.5% of the sample lies in the top ten. From its cysteine to its phenylalanine, the CDR3 spans 14 amino acids. Only the CDR3 part of the read is kept: 42 bases, read in frame from the first base. CDR1 is given as SNHLY and CDR2 as FYNNEI, both from the germline V gene. V was cut back by 5 bases and J by 5 bases, leaving a gap of 15 bases between them. Points on this clone: Its antigen is still unknown. The input lacks base qualities; no much larger clone sits a single base away.

This receptor was obtained from a female donor with multiple sclerosis, enrolled in a pregnancy study. The chain employs TRBV2 and TRBJ2-5; TRBD1 might be the D gene, on 6 matching bases. The sequences come from peripheral blood, collected after pregnancy. The DNA sequence is given as TGTGCCAGCAGTCGTAACAGGGATAGTGAGACCCAGTACTTC. It translates as CASSRNRDSETQYF.